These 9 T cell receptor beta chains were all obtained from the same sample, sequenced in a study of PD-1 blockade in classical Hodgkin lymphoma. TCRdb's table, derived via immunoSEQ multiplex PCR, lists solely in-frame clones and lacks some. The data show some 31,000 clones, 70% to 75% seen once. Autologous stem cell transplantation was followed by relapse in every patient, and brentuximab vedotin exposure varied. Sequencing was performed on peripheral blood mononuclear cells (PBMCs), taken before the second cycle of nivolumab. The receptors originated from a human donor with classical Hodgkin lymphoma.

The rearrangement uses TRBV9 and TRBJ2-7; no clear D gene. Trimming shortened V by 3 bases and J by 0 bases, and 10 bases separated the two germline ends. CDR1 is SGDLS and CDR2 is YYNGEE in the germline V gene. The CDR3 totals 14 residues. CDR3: CASSEQAYSYEQYF. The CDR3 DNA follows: TGTGCCAGCAGCGAGCAGGCATACTCCTACGAGCAGTACTTC.

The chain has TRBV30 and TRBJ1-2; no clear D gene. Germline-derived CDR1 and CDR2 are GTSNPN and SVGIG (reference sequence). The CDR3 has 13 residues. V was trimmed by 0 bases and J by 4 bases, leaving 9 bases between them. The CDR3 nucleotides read TGTGCCTGGAGTGTAGGCTATACCTATGGCTACACCTTC. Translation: CAWSVGYTYGYTF.

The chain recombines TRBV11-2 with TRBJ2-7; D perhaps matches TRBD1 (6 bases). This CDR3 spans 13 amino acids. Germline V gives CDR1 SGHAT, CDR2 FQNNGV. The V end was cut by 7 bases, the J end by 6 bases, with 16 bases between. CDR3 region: CASTSLPGVEQYF. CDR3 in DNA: TGTGCCAGCACCTCTCTTCCAGGGGTCGAGCAGTACTTC.

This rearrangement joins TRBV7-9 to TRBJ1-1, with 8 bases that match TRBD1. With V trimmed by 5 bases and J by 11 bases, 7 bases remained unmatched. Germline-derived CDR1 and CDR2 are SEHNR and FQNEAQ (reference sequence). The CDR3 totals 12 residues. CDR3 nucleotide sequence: TGTGCCAGCAGCCCCCCCGGGGACAGGGCTTTCTTT. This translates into CASSPPGDRAFF.

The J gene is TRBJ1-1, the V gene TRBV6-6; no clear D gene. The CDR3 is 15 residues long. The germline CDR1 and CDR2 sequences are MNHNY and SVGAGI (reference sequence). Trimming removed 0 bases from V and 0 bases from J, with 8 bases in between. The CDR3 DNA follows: TGTGCCAGCAGTTACTCGTTTGGAATGAACACTGAAGCTTTCTTT. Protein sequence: CASSYSFGMNTEAFF.

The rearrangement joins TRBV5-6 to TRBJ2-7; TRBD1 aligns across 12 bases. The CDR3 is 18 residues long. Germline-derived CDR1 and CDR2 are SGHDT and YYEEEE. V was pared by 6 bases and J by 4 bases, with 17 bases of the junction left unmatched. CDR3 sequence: CASTYQRGDRGHLYEQYF. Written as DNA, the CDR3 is TGTGCCAGCACCTACCAAAGGGGGGACAGGGGGCATTTATACGAGCAGTACTTC.

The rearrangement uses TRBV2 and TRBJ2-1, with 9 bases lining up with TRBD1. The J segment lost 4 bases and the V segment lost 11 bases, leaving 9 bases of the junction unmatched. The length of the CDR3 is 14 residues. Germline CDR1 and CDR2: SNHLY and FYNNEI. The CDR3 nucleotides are TGTGCCGGAATGGGACAGGGTTTTTACAATGAGCAGTTCTTC. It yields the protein CAGMGQGFYNEQFF.

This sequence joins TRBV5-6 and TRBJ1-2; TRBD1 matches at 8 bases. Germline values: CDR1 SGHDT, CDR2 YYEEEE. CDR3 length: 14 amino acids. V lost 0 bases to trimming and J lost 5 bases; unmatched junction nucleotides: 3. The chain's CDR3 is CASSLEGQGYGYTF. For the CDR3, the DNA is TGTGCCAGCAGCTTGGAAGGACAGGGTTATGGCTACACCTTC.

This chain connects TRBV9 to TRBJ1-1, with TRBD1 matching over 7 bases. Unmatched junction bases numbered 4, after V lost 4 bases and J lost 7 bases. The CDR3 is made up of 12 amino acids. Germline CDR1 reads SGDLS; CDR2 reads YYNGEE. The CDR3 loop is CASSRTGDEAFF. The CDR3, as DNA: TGTGCCAGCAGCAGGACAGGCGATGAAGCTTTCTTT.